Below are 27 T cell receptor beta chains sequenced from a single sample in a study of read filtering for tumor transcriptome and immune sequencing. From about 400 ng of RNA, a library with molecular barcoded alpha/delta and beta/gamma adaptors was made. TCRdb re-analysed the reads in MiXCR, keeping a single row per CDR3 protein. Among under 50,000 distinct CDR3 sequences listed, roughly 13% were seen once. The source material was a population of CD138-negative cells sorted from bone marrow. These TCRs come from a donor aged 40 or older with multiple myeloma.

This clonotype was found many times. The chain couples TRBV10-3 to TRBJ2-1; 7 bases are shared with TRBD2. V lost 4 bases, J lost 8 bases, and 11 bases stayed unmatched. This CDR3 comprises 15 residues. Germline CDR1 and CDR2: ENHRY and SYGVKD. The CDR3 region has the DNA TGTGCCATCAGTGGGATGGGAGGGCCAAGTGATGAGCAGTTCTTC. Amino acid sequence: CAISGMGGPSDEQFF.

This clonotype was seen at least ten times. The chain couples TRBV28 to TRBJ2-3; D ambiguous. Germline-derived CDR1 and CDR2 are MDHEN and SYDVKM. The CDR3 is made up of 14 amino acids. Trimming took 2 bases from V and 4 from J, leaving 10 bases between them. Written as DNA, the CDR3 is TGTGCCAGCAGTTTAGTAGACCTCGCAGATACGCAGTATTTT. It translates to CASSLVDLADTQYF.

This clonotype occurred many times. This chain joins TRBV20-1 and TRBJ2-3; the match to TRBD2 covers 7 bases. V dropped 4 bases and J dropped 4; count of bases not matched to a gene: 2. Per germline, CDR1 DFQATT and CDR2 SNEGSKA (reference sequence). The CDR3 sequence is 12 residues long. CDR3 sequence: CSAKRGADTQYF. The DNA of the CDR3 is TGCAGTGCTAAACGGGGGGCAGATACGCAGTATTTT.

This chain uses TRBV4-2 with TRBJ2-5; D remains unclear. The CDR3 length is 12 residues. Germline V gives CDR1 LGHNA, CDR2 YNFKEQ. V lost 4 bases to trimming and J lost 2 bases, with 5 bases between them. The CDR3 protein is CASSPGQETQYF. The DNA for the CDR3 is TGTGCCAGCAGCCCTGGGCAAGAGACCCAGTACTTC.

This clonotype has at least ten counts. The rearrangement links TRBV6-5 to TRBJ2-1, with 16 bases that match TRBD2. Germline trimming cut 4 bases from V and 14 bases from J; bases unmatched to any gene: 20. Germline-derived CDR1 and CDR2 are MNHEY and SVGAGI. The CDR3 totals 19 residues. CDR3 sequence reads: CASSSHSSGTSGRALVKFF. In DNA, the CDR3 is TGTGCCAGCAGTTCCCATTCTTCCGGGACTAGCGGGAGGGCCCTGGTGAAGTTCTTC.

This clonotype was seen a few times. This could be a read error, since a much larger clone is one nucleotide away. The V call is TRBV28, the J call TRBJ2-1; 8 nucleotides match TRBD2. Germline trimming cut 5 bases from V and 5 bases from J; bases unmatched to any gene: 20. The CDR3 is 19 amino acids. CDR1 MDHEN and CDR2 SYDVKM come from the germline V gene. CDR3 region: CASSPLWLKTSGGNNEQFF. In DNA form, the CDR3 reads TGTGCCAGCAGTCCTTTGTGGCTCAAAACTAGCGGAGGAAACAATGAGCAGTTCTTC.

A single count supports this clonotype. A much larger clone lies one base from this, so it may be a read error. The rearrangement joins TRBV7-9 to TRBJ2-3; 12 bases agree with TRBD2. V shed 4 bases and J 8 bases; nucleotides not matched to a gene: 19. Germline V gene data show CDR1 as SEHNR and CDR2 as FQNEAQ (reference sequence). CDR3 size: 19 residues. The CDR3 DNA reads TGTGCCAGCAGCTCCTCGTTGCGTGGACTAGCGGGAAGGTCAGGTACGCAGTATTTT. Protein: CASSSSLRGLAGRSGTQYF.

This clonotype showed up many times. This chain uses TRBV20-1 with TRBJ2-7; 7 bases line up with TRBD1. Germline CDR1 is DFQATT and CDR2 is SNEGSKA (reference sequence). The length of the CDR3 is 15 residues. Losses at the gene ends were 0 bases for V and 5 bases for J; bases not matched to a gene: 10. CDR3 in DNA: TGCAGTGCTAGAGATAGGAGACAGGGATCGAACGAGCAGTACTTC. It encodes CSARDRRQGSNEQYF.

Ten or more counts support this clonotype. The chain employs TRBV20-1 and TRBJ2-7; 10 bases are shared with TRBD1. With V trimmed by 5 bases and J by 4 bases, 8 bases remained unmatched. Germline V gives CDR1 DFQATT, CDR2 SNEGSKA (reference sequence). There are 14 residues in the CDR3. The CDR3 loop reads CSASRDRGRYEQYF. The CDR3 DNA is TGCAGTGCTTCAAGGGACAGGGGAAGGTACGAGCAGTACTTC.

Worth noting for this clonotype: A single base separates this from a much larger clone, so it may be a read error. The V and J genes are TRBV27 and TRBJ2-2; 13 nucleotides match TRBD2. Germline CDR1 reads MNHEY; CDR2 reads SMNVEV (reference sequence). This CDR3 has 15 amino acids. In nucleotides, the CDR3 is TGTGCCAGCAGTTTTGGGACTAGCGGGACCGGGGAGCCGTTTTTT. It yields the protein CASSFGTSGTGEPFF.

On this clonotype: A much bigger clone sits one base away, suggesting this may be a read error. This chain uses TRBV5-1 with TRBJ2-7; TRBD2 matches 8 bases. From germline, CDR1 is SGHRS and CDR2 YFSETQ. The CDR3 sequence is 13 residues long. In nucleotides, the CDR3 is TGCGCCAGCAGCTACGGGAGGGCCTACGAGCAGTGCTTC. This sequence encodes CASSYGRAYEQCF.

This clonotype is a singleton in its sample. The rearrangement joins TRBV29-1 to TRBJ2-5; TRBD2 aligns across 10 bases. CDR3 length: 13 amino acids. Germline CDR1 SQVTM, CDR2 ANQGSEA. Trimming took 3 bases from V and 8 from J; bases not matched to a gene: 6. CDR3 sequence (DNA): TGCAGCGTTGAGGACCTAGCGGGGGACACCCAGTACTTC. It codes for CSVEDLAGDTQYF.

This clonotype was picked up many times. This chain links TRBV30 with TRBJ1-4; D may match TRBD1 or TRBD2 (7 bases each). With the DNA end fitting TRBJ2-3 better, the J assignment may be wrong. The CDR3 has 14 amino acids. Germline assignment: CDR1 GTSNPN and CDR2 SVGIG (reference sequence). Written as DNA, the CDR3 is TGTGCCTGGAGTGCGATACGACAGGGAGGGCCGCAGTATTTT. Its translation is CAWSAIRQGGPQYF.

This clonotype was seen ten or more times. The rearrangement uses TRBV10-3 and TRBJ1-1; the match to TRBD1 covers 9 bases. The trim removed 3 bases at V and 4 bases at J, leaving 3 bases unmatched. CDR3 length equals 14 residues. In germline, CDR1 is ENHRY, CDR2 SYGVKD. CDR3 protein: CAISDTGGGTEAFF. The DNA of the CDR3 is TGTGCCATCAGTGACACAGGGGGCGGCACTGAAGCTTTCTTT.

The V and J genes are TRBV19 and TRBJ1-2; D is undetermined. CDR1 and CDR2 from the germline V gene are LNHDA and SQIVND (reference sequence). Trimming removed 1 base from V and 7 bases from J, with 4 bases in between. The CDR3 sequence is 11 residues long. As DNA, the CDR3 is TGTGCCAGTAGTATAGTGGCTGGCTACACCTTC. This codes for CASSIVAGYTF.

CDR3 in DNA: TGTGCCAGCAGCTTAGGGGTTTCGGGGGATGAGCAGTTCTTC. Protein product: CASSLGVSGDEQFF. The rearrangement links TRBV7-3 to TRBJ2-1; tentatively, D is TRBD2 (6 bases). CDR3 size: 14 residues. V was clipped by 2 bases and J by 8 bases, with 13 bases between them. The germline CDR1 and CDR2 sequences are SGHTA and FQGTGA.

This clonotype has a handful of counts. CDR3 sequence (DNA): TGTGCCAGCAGGCCGGACAGGGGGACCCAAGAGACCCAGTACTTC. Translation gives CASRPDRGTQETQYF. The chain is built from TRBV12-3 or TRBV12-4 and TRBJ2-5, with TRBD1 matching 10 bases. The junction had 5 bases not matched to a gene; V was cut back by 6 bases and J by 1 base. The CDR3 runs to 15 residues.

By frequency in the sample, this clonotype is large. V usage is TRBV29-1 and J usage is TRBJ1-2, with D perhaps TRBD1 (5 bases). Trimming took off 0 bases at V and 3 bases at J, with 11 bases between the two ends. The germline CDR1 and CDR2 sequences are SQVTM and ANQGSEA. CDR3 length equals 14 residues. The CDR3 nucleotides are TGCAGCGTTGAAGATCGCAGGGACTACTATGGCTACACCTTC. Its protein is CSVEDRRDYYGYTF.

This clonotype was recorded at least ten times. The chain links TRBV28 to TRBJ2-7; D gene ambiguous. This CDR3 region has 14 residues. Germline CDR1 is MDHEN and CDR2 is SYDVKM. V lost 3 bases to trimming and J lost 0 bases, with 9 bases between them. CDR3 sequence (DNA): TGTGCCAGCAGTTTCGGGTCAACCTCCTACGAGCAGTACTTC. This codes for CASSFGSTSYEQYF. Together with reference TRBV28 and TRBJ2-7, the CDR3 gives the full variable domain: DVKVTQSSRYLVKRTGEKVFLECVQDMDHENMFWYRQDPGLGLRLIYFSYDVKMKEKGDIPEGYSVSREKKERFSLILESASTNQTSMYLCASSFGSTSYEQYFGPGTRLTVT.

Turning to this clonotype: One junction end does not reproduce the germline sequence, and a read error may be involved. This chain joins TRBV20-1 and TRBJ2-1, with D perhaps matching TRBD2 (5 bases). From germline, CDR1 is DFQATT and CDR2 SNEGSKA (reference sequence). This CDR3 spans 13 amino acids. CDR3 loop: CSTTVAFYSEQLF. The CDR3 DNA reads TGCAGTACCACTGTAGCGTTCTACAGTGAGCAGCTCTTC.

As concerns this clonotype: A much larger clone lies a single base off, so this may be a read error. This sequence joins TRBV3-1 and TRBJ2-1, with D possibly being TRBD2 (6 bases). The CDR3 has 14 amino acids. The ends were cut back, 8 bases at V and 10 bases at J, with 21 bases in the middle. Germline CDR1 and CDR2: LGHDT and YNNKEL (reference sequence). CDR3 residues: CASGPTGTYEEQFF. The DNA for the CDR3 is TGTGCCAGCGGCCCCACCGGGACTTATGAAGAGCAGTTCTTC.

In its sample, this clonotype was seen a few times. The CDR3 bases are TGTGCCAGCAGCCAGGACAGCGGAAACACCATATATTTT. Its protein is CASSQDSGNTIYF. The V gene is TRBV3-1, the J gene TRBJ1-3; possible D gene TRBD1, 6 bases. The CDR3 consists of 13 residues. Trimming stripped 3 bases from V and 4 bases from J, with 7 bases between. Germline V CDR1 and CDR2: LGHDT, YNNKEL (reference sequence).

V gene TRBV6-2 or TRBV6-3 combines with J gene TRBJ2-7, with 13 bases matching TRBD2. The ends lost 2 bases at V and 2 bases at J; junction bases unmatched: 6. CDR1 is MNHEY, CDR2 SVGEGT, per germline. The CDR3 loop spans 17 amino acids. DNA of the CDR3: TGTGCCAGCAGTTACGGACTAGCGGGAGTCCGAGCCTACGAGCAGTACTTC. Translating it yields CASSYGLAGVRAYEQYF.

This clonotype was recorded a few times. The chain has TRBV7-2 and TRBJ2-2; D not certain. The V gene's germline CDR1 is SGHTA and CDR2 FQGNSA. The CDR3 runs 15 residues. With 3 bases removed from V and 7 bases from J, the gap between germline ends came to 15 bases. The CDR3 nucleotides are TGTGCCAGCAGCTTCTTCCATTCACCCGGCGGGGAGCTGTTTTTT. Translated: CASSFFHSPGGELFF.

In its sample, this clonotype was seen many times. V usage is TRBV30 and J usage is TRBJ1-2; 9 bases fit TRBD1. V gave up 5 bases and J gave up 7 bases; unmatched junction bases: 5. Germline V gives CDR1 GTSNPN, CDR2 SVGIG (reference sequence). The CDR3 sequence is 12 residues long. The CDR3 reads CAWGTGGPGYTF. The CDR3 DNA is TGTGCCTGGGGAACAGGGGGCCCTGGCTACACCTTC.

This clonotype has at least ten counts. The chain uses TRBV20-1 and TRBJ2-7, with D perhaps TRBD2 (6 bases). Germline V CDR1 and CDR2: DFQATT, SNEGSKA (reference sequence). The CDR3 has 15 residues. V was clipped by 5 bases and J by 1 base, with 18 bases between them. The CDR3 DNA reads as TGCAGTGCTTCCTCCCCCCAGCGGGTGTCCTACGAGCAGTACTTC. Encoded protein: CSASSPQRVSYEQYF.

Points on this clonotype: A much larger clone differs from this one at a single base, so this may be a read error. In nucleotides, the CDR3 is TGTGCCGGCAGCGTAGCTCTCCATGAGGAGCGGTTCTTC. Protein product: CAGSVALHEERFF. The V call is TRBV9, the J call TRBJ2-1; unclear D gene. The CDR3 loop spans 13 amino acids. Germline V gene lookup returns CDR1 SGDLS and CDR2 YYNGEE.